The rows below give T cell receptor beta chains drawn from one sample of a study of blood T cell repertoires in COVID-19. This table comes from immunoSEQ multiplex PCR, and its TCRdb copy is limited to in-frame clones, with some not included. The sample consists of around 200,000 clones, 85% of them appearing once. Sequenced input: PBMCs or T cells enriched from blood (not recorded which). These receptors were obtained from a man aged 35-49 years who had recovered from COVID-19. CDR3s include the opening cysteine and the closing phenylalanine or tryptophan. D genes are given only for firm matches. Rows may omit the clone size; those that give it use once, few, many or a size class.

abundance: once; v_gene: TRBV5-1; j_gene: TRBJ2-3; d_gene: TRBD1; CDR3aa: CASSRYPGQQSTDTQYF; CDR3nt: TGCGCCAGCAGCCGGTATCCGGGACAGCAGAGCACAGATACGCAGTATTTT
abundance: -; v_gene: TRBV5-6; j_gene: TRBJ1-5; d_gene: -; CDR3aa: CASSLRGSNQPQHF; CDR3nt: TGTGCCAGCAGCTTAAGGGGGAGCAATCAGCCCCAGCATTTT
abundance: once; v_gene: TRBV27; j_gene: TRBJ2-2; d_gene: -; CDR3aa: CASSFGLNTGELFF; CDR3nt: TGTGCCAGCAGTTTTGGGCTAAACACCGGGGAGCTGTTTTTT
abundance: once; v_gene: TRBV11-2; j_gene: TRBJ1-1; d_gene: -; CDR3aa: CASSLVGGNTEAFF; CDR3nt: TGTGCCAGCAGCTTAGTCGGGGGAAACACTGAAGCTTTCTTT
abundance: -; v_gene: TRBV5-1; j_gene: TRBJ2-5; d_gene: TRBD1; CDR3aa: CASSSGTGTETQYF; CDR3nt: TGCGCCAGCAGCTCCGGGACAGGGACGGAGACCCAGTACTTC
abundance: -; v_gene: TRBV9; j_gene: TRBJ2-1; d_gene: TRBD2; CDR3aa: CASSPTSGTYNEQFF; CDR3nt: TGTGCCAGCAGCCCTACTAGCGGGACATACAATGAGCAGTTCTTC
abundance: -; v_gene: TRBV13; j_gene: TRBJ1-3; d_gene: TRBD1; CDR3aa: CASSSRQGAYGNTIYF; CDR3nt: TGTGCCAGCAGCTCAAGACAGGGGGCTTATGGAAACACCATATATTTT
abundance: -; v_gene: TRBV12-3/TRBV12-4; j_gene: TRBJ2-2; d_gene: TRBD2; CDR3aa: CASSWGGTGELFF; CDR3nt: TGTGCCAGCAGTTGGGGGGGAACCGGGGAGCTGTTTTTT
abundance: once; v_gene: TRBV10-2; j_gene: TRBJ2-7; d_gene: -; CDR3aa: CASSEGGPYEQYF; CDR3nt: TGCGCCAGCAGTGAGGGCGGGCCCTACGAGCAGTACTTC
abundance: -; v_gene: TRBV23-1; j_gene: TRBJ2-7; d_gene: -; CDR3aa: CASSQSPDRTYEQYF; CDR3nt: TGCGCCAGCAGTCAATCCCCAGATAGGACATACGAGCAGTACTTC
abundance: -; v_gene: TRBV13; j_gene: TRBJ2-5; d_gene: TRBD2; CDR3aa: CASSSRLAGGPNF; CDR3nt: TGTGCCAGCAGCTCTCGGCTAGCGGGAGGACCCAACTTC
abundance: -; v_gene: TRBV6-5; j_gene: TRBJ2-1; d_gene: -; CDR3aa: CASSPDSYNEQFF; CDR3nt: TGTGCCAGCAGTCCGGACTCGTACAATGAGCAGTTCTTC
abundance: once; v_gene: TRBV4-1; j_gene: TRBJ2-7; d_gene: -; CDR3aa: CASSPTENHYEQYF; CDR3nt: TGCGCCAGCAGTCCAACGGAGAATCACTACGAGCAGTACTTC
abundance: -; v_gene: TRBV7-2; j_gene: TRBJ2-7; d_gene: -; CDR3aa: CASSLTEGLYEQYF; CDR3nt: TGTGCCAGCAGCCTCACGGAGGGCCTCTACGAGCAGTACTTC
abundance: -; v_gene: TRBV7-9; j_gene: TRBJ2-7; d_gene: TRBD1; CDR3aa: CASSFLGTGAYEQYF; CDR3nt: TGTGCCAGCAGCTTCCTCGGGACAGGGGCGTACGAGCAGTACTTC
abundance: -; v_gene: TRBV28; j_gene: TRBJ2-6; d_gene: -; CDR3aa: CASNTRRGSGANVLTF; CDR3nt: TGTGCCAGCAACACCAGGCGGGGCTCTGGGGCCAACGTCCTGACTTTC
abundance: -; v_gene: TRBV7-9; j_gene: TRBJ1-2; d_gene: -; CDR3aa: CASSLMAEAGGYTF; CDR3nt: TGTGCCAGCAGTCTAATGGCGGAGGCAGGTGGCTACACCTTC
abundance: -; v_gene: TRBV2; j_gene: TRBJ1-5; d_gene: -; CDR3aa: CASSEAPWQGQPQHF; CDR3nt: TGTGCCAGCAGTGAAGCGCCCTGGCAGGGTCAGCCCCAGCATTTT
abundance: -; v_gene: TRBV10-3; j_gene: TRBJ2-5; d_gene: TRBD2; CDR3aa: CATSGREGPRQETQYF; CDR3nt: TGTGCCACCAGTGGACGGGAGGGCCCTCGCCAAGAGACCCAGTACTTC
abundance: -; v_gene: TRBV25-1; j_gene: TRBJ1-1; d_gene: -; CDR3aa: CASSDLQANTEAFF; CDR3nt: TGTGCCAGCAGCGACCTTCAGGCGAACACTGAAGCTTTCTTT
abundance: -; v_gene: TRBV5-1; j_gene: TRBJ1-2; d_gene: TRBD1; CDR3aa: CASRPGQGNYGYTF; CDR3nt: TGCGCCAGCAGACCGGGACAGGGGAATTATGGCTACACCTTC
abundance: once; v_gene: TRBV5-6; j_gene: TRBJ2-7; d_gene: -; CDR3aa: CASSFRASYEQYF; CDR3nt: TGTGCCAGCAGCTTCAGGGCATCTTACGAGCAGTACTTC
abundance: -; v_gene: TRBV9; j_gene: TRBJ1-2; d_gene: TRBD1; CDR3aa: CASSGQGEGYTF; CDR3nt: TGTGCCAGCAGCGGACAGGGGGAGGGCTACACCTTC
abundance: -; v_gene: TRBV24-1; j_gene: TRBJ1-5; d_gene: TRBD1; CDR3aa: CATSDPRQGGNQPQHF; CDR3nt: TGTGCCACCAGTGACCCCCGACAGGGAGGCAATCAGCCCCAGCATTTT
abundance: -; v_gene: TRBV6-2/TRBV6-3; j_gene: TRBJ2-2; d_gene: -; CDR3aa: CASSPRLISYTGELFF; CDR3nt: TGTGCCAGCAGCCCTAGACTCATCAGTTACACCGGGGAGCTGTTTTTT
abundance: -; v_gene: TRBV2; j_gene: TRBJ2-7; d_gene: -; CDR3aa: CASSSGVGEQYF; CDR3nt: TGTGCCAGCAGTTCCGGGGTCGGCGAGCAGTACTTC
abundance: -; v_gene: TRBV6-4; j_gene: TRBJ2-7; d_gene: TRBD2; CDR3aa: CASTVLPGLAKERESYEQYF; CDR3nt: TGTGCCAGCACCGTCCTCCCGGGACTAGCAAAAGAAAGAGAGTCCTACGAGCAGTACTTC
abundance: -; v_gene: TRBV10-1; j_gene: TRBJ2-3; d_gene: -; CDR3aa: CASSDGGGRGGLVRDTQYF; CDR3nt: TGCGCCAGCAGTGACGGTGGCGGTAGGGGAGGCTTGGTCAGAGATACGCAGTATTTT
abundance: -; v_gene: TRBV5-1; j_gene: TRBJ2-7; d_gene: TRBD2; CDR3aa: CASKTGLAAYEQYF; CDR3nt: TGCGCCAGCAAAACCGGACTAGCGGCCTACGAGCAGTACTTC
abundance: -; v_gene: TRBV4-2; j_gene: TRBJ1-4; d_gene: -; CDR3aa: CASSLSLGANEKLFF; CDR3nt: TGTGCCAGCAGCCTAAGTCTAGGGGCTAATGAAAAACTGTTTTTT
abundance: -; v_gene: TRBV5-1; j_gene: TRBJ2-7; d_gene: -; CDR3aa: CASREDHYEQYF; CDR3nt: TGCGCCAGCAGAGAGGATCACTACGAGCAGTACTTC
abundance: -; v_gene: TRBV27; j_gene: TRBJ2-7; d_gene: -; CDR3aa: CASSPPDGGYEQYF; CDR3nt: TGTGCCAGCAGTCCCCCTGACGGGGGTTACGAGCAGTACTTC
abundance: -; v_gene: TRBV10-3; j_gene: TRBJ2-1; d_gene: TRBD2; CDR3aa: CAISEERTEVLAGAWEQFF; CDR3nt: TGTGCCATCAGTGAGGAACGGACGGAAGTACTAGCGGGGGCATGGGAGCAGTTCTTC
abundance: once; v_gene: TRBV15; j_gene: TRBJ1-2; d_gene: -; CDR3aa: CATRGTTRADGYTF; CDR3nt: TGTGCCACTCGGGGGACTACCAGGGCTGATGGCTACACCTTC
abundance: -; v_gene: TRBV24-1; j_gene: TRBJ2-1; d_gene: TRBD2; CDR3aa: CATSDQQAGGYNEQFF; CDR3nt: TGTGCCACCAGTGACCAACAGGCGGGAGGGTACAATGAGCAGTTCTTC
abundance: -; v_gene: TRBV12-3/TRBV12-4; j_gene: TRBJ1-2; d_gene: -; CDR3aa: CASSLNRPGGYTF; CDR3nt: TGTGCCAGCAGTTTGAACCGACCCGGGGGCTACACCTTC
abundance: -; v_gene: TRBV28; j_gene: TRBJ1-2; d_gene: -; CDR3aa: CATTPQGINYGYTF; CDR3nt: TGTGCCACCACCCCACAGGGTATAAACTATGGCTACACCTTC